These 14 T cell receptor beta chains were sequenced from one sample in a study of cytotoxic CD8 clonotypes in ibrutinib-treated CLL. Repertoires were generated with immunoSEQ multiplex PCR, while TCRdb's copy carries only in-frame clones and drops some. The repertoire includes around 250,000 clones, less than 75% of them detected once, and roughly 14% sits in the top ten. Sequencing used PBMCs, obtained after 24 months of ibrutinib treatment. The source is a human donor with chronic lymphocytic leukemia.

This clone was seen once. The rearrangement joins TRBV20-1 to TRBJ2-7; D uncertain. Germline lookup yields CDR1 DFQATT and CDR2 SNEGSKA (reference sequence). The CDR3 runs 11 residues. V shed 6 bases and J shed 4 bases, with 10 bases lying between them. CDR3 sequence: CSASTVYEQYF. As DNA, the CDR3 is TGCAGTGCGTCAACAGTATACGAGCAGTACTTC.

This sequence joins TRBV9 and TRBJ2-2; tentative D call: TRBD2 (5 bases). Germline CDR1 is SGDLS and CDR2 is YYNGEE. Trimming pared 1 base from V and 7 bases from J, leaving 11 bases between. The CDR3 extends over 14 amino acids. CDR3 in amino acids: CASSVSGYGGELFF. The CDR3, as DNA: TGTGCCAGCAGCGTATCGGGATATGGCGGGGAGCTGTTTTTT.

V usage is TRBV6-5 and J usage is TRBJ2-3; D possibly uses TRBD1 or TRBD2 (5 bases each). The CDR3 is made up of 15 amino acids. Trimming cost V 7 bases and J 0 bases, with 14 bases left between them. Per germline, CDR1 MNHEY and CDR2 SVGAGI. CDR3 amino acids: CASTSGTASTDTQYF. The CDR3 DNA reads TGTGCCAGCACATCGGGGACGGCTAGCACAGATACGCAGTATTTT.

The V gene is TRBV4-2, the J gene TRBJ2-6, with no clear D. V was cut by 1 base and J by 1 base, with 17 bases left in between. This CDR3 spans 19 amino acids. The germline CDR1 and CDR2 sequences are LGHNA and YNFKEQ. CDR3 DNA: TGTGCCAGCAGCCAAGGGGTGTATTTATTGGCTTCTGGGGCCAACGTCCTGACTTTC. Translating it yields CASSQGVYLLASGANVLTF.

As regards this clone: Other DNA sequences in the sample encode the same CDR3. The V gene is TRBV28, the J gene TRBJ2-7; D is unclear. Germline V lookup: CDR1 MDHEN, CDR2 SYDVKM. The CDR3 contains 13 residues. V dropped 2 bases and J dropped 0 bases, with 5 bases sitting between them. The CDR3: CASSLAASYEQYF. CDR3 nucleotide sequence: TGTGCCAGCAGTTTAGCGGCCTCCTACGAGCAGTACTTC.

The chain joins TRBV21-1 to TRBJ2-7. TRBV21-1 is assigned pseudogene status. This CDR3 comprises 10 residues. Written as DNA, the CDR3 is TGTGCCAGCAGGGGGTGGGAGCAGTACTTC. This translates into CASRGWEQYF.

J is TRBJ2-7 and V is TRBV7-3, with 11 bases identical to TRBD2. There are 17 residues in the CDR3. V shed 2 bases, J shed 1 base, and the junction held 7 bases outside the gene matches. The germline gives CDR1 SGHTA, CDR2 FQGTGA. This CDR3 reads CASSLVGGLAASYEQYF. In nucleotides, the CDR3 is TGTGCCAGCAGCTTAGTGGGGGGACTAGCGGCTTCCTACGAGCAGTACTTC.

This chain joins TRBV6-5 and TRBJ1-1; D uncertain. Germline lookup yields CDR1 MNHEY and CDR2 SVGAGI. The CDR3 runs to 12 residues. V was clipped by 2 bases and J by 4 bases, with 5 bases between them. The CDR3 DNA is TGTGCCAGCAGTTACAAGGGCACTGAAGCTTTCTTT. Its protein is CASSYKGTEAFF.

The V call is TRBV29-1, the J call TRBJ2-6, with 9 bases lining up with TRBD1. CDR1 and CDR2 (germline): SQVTM, ANQGSEA. The ends lost 4 bases at V and 4 bases at J; junction bases unmatched: 8. The CDR3 length is 16 residues. CDR3 coding DNA: TGCAGCGTTGTCGGGACAGGGTCAGCGGGGGCCAACGTCCTGACTTTC. This sequence encodes CSVVGTGSAGANVLTF.

The chain couples TRBV4-3 to TRBJ2-7, with D perhaps matching TRBD2 (5 bases). The CDR3 is made up of 15 amino acids. Germline lookup yields CDR1 LGHNA and CDR2 YSLEER. Trimming shortened V by 0 bases and J by 4 bases, and 13 bases separated the two germline ends. The DNA for the CDR3 is TGCGCCAGCAGCCAAGATGGAGGCCTTGGGTACGAGCAGTACTTC. Translating it yields CASSQDGGLGYEQYF.

Points on this clone: Germline and junction disagree at one end, which may indicate a read error. The chain joins TRBV10-3 to TRBJ2-7; D might be TRBD1 (6 bases). The CDR3 has 14 residues. Germline loops: CDR1 ENHRY, CDR2 SYGVKD. CDR3 in amino acids: CAISEFSGTPEEYF. The CDR3, as DNA: TGTGCCATCAGTGAATTTTCCGGGACACCCGAGGAGTACTTC.

This clone was observed a few times. The J gene is TRBJ1-1, the V gene TRBV11-2, with D perhaps matching TRBD1 (6 bases). The CDR3 length is 14 residues. The germline V and J ends were trimmed by 5 bases and 5 bases, with 15 bases remaining between them. In germline, CDR1 is SGHAT, CDR2 FQNNGV. The DNA for the CDR3 is TGTGCCAGCAGCCTCACGACAGGCGGGACTGAAGCTTTCTTT. It encodes CASSLTTGGTEAFF.

The chain is built from TRBV29-1 and TRBJ2-7; the match to TRBD2 covers 9 bases. V lost 6 bases to trimming and J lost 0 bases; unmatched junction nucleotides: 9. Looked up from germline, CDR1 is SQVTM and CDR2 is ANQGSEA. The CDR3 covers 15 residues. CDR3 protein: CSVQRASGNSYEQYF. The CDR3, as DNA: TGCAGCGTCCAACGGGCTAGCGGGAACTCCTACGAGCAGTACTTC.

This clone has a handful of counts. The gene calls are TRBV7-2 and TRBJ2-1; D remains ambiguous. Between the trimmed V and J ends, which lost 1 base and 3 bases, there was a span of 7 bases. CDR1 and CDR2 (germline): SGHTA, FQGNSA. This CDR3 comprises 14 residues. CDR3 in DNA: TGTGCCAGCAGCTTAGTTTTGGGCTACAATGAGCAGTTCTTC. Its protein product is CASSLVLGYNEQFF.